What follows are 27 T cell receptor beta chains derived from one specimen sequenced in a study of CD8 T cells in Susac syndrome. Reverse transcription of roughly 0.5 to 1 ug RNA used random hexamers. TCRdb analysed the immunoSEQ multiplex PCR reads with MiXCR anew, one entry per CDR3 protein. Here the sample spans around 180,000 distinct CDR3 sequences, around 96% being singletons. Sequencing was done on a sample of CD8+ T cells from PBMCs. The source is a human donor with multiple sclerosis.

CDR3 sequence (DNA): TGTGCCAGCAGTGAAGAGTTCGGCGCTCGGTGGGATGAGCAGTTCTTC. Amino acids: CASSEEFGARWDEQFF. The chain combines TRBV2 with TRBJ2-1; D is unresolved. Trimming pared 1 base from V and 8 bases from J, leaving 18 bases between. Germline CDR1 and CDR2: SNHLY and FYNNEI. This CDR3 contains 16 residues. Based on the CDR3 plus reference TRBV2 and TRBJ2-1, the full variable domain is EPEVTQTPSHQVTQMGQEVILRCVPISNHLYFYWYRQILGQKVEFLVSFYNNEISEKSEIFDDQFSVERPDGSNFTLKIRSTKLEDSAMYFCASSEEFGARWDEQFFGPGTRLTVL.

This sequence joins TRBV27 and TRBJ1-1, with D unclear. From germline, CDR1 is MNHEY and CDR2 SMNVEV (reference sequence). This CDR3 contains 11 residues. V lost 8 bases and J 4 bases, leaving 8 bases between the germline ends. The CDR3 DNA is TGTGCCAGCTACCTCGGCACTGAAGCTTTCTTT. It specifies CASYLGTEAFF.

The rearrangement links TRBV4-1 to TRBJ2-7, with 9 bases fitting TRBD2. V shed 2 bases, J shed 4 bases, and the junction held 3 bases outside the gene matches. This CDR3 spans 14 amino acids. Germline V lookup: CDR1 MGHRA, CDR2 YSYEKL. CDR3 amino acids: CASSQMLAGYEQYF. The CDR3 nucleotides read TGCGCCAGCAGCCAAATGCTAGCGGGATACGAGCAGTACTTC.

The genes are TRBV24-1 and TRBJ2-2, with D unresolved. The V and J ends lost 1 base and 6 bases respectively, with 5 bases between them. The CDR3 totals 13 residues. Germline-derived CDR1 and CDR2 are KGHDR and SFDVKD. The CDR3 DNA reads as TGTGCCACCAGTGATTTCCCCTCCGGGGAGCTGTTTTTT. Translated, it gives CATSDFPSGELFF.

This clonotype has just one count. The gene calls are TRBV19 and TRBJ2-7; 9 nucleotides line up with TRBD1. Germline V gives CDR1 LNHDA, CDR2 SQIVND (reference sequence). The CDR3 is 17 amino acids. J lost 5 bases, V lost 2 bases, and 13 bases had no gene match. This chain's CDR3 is CASSITTLWTGENEQYF. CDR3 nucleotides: TGTGCCAGTAGTATAACTACTTTGTGGACAGGGGAAAACGAGCAGTACTTC.

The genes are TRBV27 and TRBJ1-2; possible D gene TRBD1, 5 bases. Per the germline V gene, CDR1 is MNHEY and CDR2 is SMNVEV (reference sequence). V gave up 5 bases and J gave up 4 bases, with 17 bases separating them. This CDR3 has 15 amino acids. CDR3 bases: TGTGCCAGCAGTGTCTTCGGGGCCGCTGTCTATGGCTACACCTTC. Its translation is CASSVFGAAVYGYTF.

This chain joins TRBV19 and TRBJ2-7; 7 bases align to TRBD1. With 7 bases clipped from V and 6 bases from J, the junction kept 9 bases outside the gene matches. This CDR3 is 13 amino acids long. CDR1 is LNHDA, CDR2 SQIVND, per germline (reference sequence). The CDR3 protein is CASTDRAGGEQYF. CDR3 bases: TGTGCCAGTACCGACAGGGCCGGTGGCGAGCAGTACTTC.

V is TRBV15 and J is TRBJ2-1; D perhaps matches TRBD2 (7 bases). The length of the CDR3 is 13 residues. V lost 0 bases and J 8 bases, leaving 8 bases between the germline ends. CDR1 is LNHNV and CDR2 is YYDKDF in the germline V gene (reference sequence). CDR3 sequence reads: CATSREGGDEQFF. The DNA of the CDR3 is TGTGCCACCAGCAGAGAAGGGGGGGATGAGCAGTTCTTC.

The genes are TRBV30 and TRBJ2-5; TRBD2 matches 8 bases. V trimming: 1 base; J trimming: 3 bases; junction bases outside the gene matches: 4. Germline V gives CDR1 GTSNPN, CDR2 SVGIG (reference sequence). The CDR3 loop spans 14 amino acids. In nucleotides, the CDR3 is TGTGCCTGGAGTGGGACTAGCCGGAAAGAGACCCAGTACTTC. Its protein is CAWSGTSRKETQYF.

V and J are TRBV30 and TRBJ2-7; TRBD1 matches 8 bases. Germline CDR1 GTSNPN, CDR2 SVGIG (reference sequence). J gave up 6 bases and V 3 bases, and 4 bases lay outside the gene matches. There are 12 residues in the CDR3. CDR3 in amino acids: CAWRATGGEQYF. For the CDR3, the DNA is TGTGCCTGGAGAGCTACAGGGGGCGAGCAGTACTTC. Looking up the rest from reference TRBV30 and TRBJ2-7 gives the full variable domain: SQTIHQWPATLVQPVGSPLSLECTVEGTSNPNLYWYRQAAGRGLQLLFYSVGIGQISSEVPQNLSASRPQDRQFILSSKKLLLSDSGFYLCAWRATGGEQYFGPGTRLTVT.

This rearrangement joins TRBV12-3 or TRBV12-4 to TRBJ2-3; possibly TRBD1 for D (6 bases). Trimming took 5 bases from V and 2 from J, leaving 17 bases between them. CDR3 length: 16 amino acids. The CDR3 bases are TGTGCCAGCAGTACCTCCCTGGGGGCAAACACAGATACGCAGTATTTT. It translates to CASSTSLGANTDTQYF.

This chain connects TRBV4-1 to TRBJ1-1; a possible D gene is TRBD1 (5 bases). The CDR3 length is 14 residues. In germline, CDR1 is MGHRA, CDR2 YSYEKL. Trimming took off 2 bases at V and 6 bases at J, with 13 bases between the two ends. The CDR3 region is CASSQHWGISEAFF. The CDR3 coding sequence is TGCGCCAGCAGCCAACATTGGGGGATCTCTGAAGCTTTCTTT.

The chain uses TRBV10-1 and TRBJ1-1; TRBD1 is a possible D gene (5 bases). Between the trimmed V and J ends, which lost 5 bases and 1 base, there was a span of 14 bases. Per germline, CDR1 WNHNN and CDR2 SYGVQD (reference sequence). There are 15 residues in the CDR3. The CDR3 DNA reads TGCGCCAGCAGTCCAGGGAGACCGCCGAACACTGAAGCTTTCTTT. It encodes CASSPGRPPNTEAFF.

CDR3 protein: CASSYGAADTQYF. The CDR3 DNA follows: TGTGCCAGCAGTTACGGGGCAGCAGATACGCAGTATTTT. The chain has TRBV6-5 and TRBJ2-3; TRBD1 is a possible D gene (5 bases). The CDR3 has 13 residues. Trimming took 2 bases from V and 4 from J, leaving 7 bases between them. Germline CDR1 reads MNHEY; CDR2 reads SVGAGI.

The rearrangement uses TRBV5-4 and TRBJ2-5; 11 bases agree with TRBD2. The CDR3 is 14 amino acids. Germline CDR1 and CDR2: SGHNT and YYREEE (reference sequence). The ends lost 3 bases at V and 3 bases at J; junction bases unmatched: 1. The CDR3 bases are TGTGCCAGCAGCTCACTAGCGGGGGAAGAGACCCAGTACTTC. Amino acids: CASSSLAGEETQYF.

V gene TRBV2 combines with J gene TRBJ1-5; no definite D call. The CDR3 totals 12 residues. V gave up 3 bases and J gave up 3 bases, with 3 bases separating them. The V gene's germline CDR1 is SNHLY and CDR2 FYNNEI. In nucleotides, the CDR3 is TGTGCCAGCAGTGAGATCAATCAGCCCCAGCATTTT. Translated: CASSEINQPQHF.

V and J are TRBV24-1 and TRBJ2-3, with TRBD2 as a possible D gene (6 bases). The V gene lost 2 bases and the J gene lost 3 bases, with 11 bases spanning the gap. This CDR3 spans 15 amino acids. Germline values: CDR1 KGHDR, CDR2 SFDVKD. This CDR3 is CATSDSPGTTDTQYF. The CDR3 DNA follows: TGTGCCACCAGTGATTCGCCTGGGACTACAGATACGCAGTATTTT.

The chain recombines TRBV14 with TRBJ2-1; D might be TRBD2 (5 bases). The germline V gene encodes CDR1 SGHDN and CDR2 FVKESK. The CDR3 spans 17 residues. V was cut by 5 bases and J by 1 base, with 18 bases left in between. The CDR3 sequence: CASSRETWVRSYNEQFF. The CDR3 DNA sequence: TGTGCCAGCAGCAGGGAGACGTGGGTACGGTCCTACAATGAGCAGTTCTTC.

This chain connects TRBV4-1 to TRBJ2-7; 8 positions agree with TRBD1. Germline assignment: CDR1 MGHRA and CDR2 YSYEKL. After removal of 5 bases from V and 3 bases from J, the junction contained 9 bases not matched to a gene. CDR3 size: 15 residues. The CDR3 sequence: CASSSRQGPFYEQYF. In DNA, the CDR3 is TGCGCCAGCAGCTCCCGACAGGGGCCATTCTACGAGCAGTACTTC.

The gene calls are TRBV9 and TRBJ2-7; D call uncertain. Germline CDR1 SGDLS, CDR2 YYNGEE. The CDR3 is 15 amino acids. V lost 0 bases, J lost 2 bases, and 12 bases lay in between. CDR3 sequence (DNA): TGTGCCAGCAGCGTAGCTAAAGACGCAACCTACGAGCAGTACTTC. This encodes CASSVAKDATYEQYF.

As DNA, the CDR3 is TGTGCCAGCAGCCCCTACGCTTTAAACAATGAGCAGTTCTTC. Protein product: CASSPYALNNEQFF. The rearrangement joins TRBV5-6 to TRBJ2-1; D gene unclear. Trimming left V 4 bases short and J 5 bases short, with 13 bases between. The CDR3 is 14 amino acids. Germline CDR1 SGHDT, CDR2 YYEEEE.

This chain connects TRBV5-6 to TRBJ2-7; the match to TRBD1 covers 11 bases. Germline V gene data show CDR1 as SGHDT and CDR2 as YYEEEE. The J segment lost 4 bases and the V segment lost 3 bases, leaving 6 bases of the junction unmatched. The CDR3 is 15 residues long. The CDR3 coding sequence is TGTGCCAGCAGCTACGGGACAGGGGGAATATACGAGCAGTACTTC. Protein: CASSYGTGGIYEQYF.

The CDR3 nucleotides read TGTGCCAGCAGCGTAGAGCGAGACACAATGAGTTTTGAGCAGTTCTTC. Translating it yields CASSVERDTMSFEQFF. The chain is built from TRBV9 and TRBJ2-1; no definite D call. The V gene's germline CDR1 is SGDLS and CDR2 YYNGEE. This CDR3 is 16 amino acids long. Trimming left V 0 bases short and J 9 bases short, with 19 bases between.

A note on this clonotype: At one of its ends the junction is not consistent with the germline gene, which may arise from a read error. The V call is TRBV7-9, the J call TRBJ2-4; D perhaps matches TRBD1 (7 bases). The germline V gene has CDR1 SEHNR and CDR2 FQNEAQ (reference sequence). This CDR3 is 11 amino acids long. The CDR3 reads CASSLVGGQIF. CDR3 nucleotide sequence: TGTGCCAGCAGCTTAGTGGGGGGACAGATCTTC.

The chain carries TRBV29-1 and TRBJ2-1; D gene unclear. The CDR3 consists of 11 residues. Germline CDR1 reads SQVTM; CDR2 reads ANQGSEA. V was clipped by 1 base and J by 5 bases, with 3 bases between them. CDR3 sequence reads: CSVEVHNEQFF. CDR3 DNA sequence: TGCAGCGTTGAAGTGCACAATGAGCAGTTCTTC.

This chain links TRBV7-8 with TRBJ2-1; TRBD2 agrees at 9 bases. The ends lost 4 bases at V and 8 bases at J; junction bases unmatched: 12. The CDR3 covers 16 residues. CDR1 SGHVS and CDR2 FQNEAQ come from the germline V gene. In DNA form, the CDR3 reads TGTGCCAGCAGCTATGGGTGGGGGACTAGCACTTATGAGCAGTTCTTC. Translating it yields CASSYGWGTSTYEQFF.

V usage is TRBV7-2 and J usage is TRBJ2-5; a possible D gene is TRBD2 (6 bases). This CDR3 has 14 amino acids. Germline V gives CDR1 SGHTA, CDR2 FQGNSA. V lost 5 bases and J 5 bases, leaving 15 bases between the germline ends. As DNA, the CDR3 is TGTGCCAGCAGCCCCTCCCCAGGGAGGGAGACCCAGTACTTC. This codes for CASSPSPGRETQYF.